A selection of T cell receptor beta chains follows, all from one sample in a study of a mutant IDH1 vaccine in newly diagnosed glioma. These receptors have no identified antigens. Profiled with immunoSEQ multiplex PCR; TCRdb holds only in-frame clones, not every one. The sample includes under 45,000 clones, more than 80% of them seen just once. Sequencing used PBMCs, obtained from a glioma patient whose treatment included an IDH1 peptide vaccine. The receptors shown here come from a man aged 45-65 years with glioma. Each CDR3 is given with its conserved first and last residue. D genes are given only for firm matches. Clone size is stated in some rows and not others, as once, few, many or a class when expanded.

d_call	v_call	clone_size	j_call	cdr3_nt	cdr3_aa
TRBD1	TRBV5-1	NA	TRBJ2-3	TGCGCCAGCAGCGCATCCCCAGGGGGCCAAACAGATACGCAGTATTTT	CASSASPGGQTDTQYF
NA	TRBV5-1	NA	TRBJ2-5	TGCGCCAGGGGCGTGCGAACGGAGACCCAGTACTTC	CARGVRTETQYF
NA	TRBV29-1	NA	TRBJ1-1	TGCAGCGTTATACTCTCGGGGGAAGTTATCTTT	CSVILSGEVIF
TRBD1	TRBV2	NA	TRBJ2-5	TGTGCCAGCACCTCGGACAGGGGGGGCCAAGAGACCCAGTACTTC	CASTSDRGGQETQYF
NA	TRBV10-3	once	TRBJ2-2	TGTGCCATCAGTGAGTCCGGGTACCGCCCGACGAACACCGGGGAGCTGTTTTTT	CAISESGYRPTNTGELFF
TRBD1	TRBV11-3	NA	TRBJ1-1	TGTGCCAGCAGCTTAGTTACAGGGGGGAACACTGAAGCTTTCTTT	CASSLVTGGNTEAFF
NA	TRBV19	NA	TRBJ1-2	TGTGCCAGTAGTATCCCGGCCAGGGACTATGGCTACACCTTC	CASSIPARDYGYTF
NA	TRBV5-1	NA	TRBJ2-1	TGCGCCAGCAGCCCGGAAGGACAGACTCTCAATGAGCAGTTCTTC	CASSPEGQTLNEQFF
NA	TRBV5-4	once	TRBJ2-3	TGTGCCAGCAGCTTCGGGACAACCACAGATACGCAGTATTTT	CASSFGTTTDTQYF
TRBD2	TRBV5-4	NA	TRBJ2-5	TGTGCCAGCAGCTTTAGCGGGGACCGCGAGACCCAGTACTTC	CASSFSGDRETQYF
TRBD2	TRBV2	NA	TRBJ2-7	TGTGCCAGCAGAGCGGGATCCTCCTCCTACGAGCAGTACTTC	CASRAGSSSYEQYF
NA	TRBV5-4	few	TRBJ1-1	TGTGCCAGCAGCTCGCAGTATGAAGCTTTCTTT	CASSSQYEAFF
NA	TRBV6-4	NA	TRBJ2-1	TGTGCCAGCAGTGACTCGGACGGGGGAGGGGGGGAGCAGTTCTTC	CASSDSDGGGGEQFF
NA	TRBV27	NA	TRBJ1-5	TGTGCCAGCAGGCGCGGGGGGAATCAGCCCCAGCATTTT	CASRRGGNQPQHF
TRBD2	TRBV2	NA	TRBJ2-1	TGTGCCAGCAGTGGAACTAGCGGGAGCACTGAGCAGTTCTTC	CASSGTSGSTEQFF
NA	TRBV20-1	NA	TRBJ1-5	TGCAGTGCTAGAAAAGAGGGGCCCCAGCATTTT	CSARKEGPQHF
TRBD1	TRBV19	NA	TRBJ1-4	TGTGCCAGTAGTACCGGGACAGGTTATGAAAAACTGTTTTTT	CASSTGTGYEKLFF
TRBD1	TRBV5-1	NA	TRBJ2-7	TGCGCCAGCACACCGGGACAGGGGTACGAGCAGTACTTC	CASTPGQGYEQYF
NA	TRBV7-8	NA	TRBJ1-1	TGTGCCAGCAGCTTAGGGATGAACACTGAAGCTTTCTTT	CASSLGMNTEAFF
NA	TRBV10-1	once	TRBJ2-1	TGCGCCAGCAGTTGGCAGGGGATCTCCTACAATGAGCAGTTCTTC	CASSWQGISYNEQFF
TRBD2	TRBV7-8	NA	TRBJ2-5	TGTGCCAGCAGCTTAGGGGCCGGGAGGGAGACCCAGTACTTC	CASSLGAGRETQYF
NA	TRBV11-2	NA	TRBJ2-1	TGTGCCAGCAGCTTGGGGCTCCAGAATGAGCAGTTCTTC	CASSLGLQNEQFF
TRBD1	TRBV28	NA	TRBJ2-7	TGTGCCAGCAGTGGATACAGGGGATCCTACGAGCAGTACTTC	CASSGYRGSYEQYF
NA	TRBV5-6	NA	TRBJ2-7	TGTGCCAGCAGCCCAAAAATCCAGGGGAGGTACGAGCAGTACTTC	CASSPKIQGRYEQYF
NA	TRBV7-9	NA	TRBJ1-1	TGTGCCAGCAGCTTCGAGAACACTGAAGCTTTCTTT	CASSFENTEAFF
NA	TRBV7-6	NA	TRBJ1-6	TGTGCCAGCAGCTCAACAAGAGACCTGGACGGAAGAAATTCACCCCTCCACTTT	CASSSTRDLDGRNSPLHF
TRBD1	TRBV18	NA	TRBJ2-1	TGTGCCAGCTCAAGACTGCAGGGGGCCGGTGAGCAGTTCTTC	CASSRLQGAGEQFF
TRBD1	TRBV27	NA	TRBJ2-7	TGTGCCAGCAGCGGGACAGGGGTATTCTACGAGCAGTACTTC	CASSGTGVFYEQYF
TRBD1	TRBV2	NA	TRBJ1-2	TGTGCCACCGCAGACAGGGTGGCTGGCTATGGCTACACCTTC	CATADRVAGYGYTF
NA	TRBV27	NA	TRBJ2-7	TGTGCCAGCAGTTTATCGAGACTAGACTACGAGCAGTACTTC	CASSLSRLDYEQYF
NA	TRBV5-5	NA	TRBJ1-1	TGTGCCAGCAGCTTGGTACAGATGAACACTGAAGCTTTCTTT	CASSLVQMNTEAFF
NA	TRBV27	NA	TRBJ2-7	TGTGCCAGCAGGCGACAGCCGTTCTACGAGCAGTACTTC	CASRRQPFYEQYF
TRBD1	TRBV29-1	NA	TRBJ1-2	TGCAGCGCCGCCCAGGGGGTAGCGAACTATGGCTACACCTTC	CSAAQGVANYGYTF
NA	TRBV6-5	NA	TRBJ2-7	TGTGCCAGCAGGGTAAACCCCCGAGGGGAGCAGTACTTC	CASRVNPRGEQYF
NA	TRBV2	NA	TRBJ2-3	TGTGCCAGCACCCCGGGACGTCCGTTTACCAGTCAGGCAGATACGCAGTATTTT	CASTPGRPFTSQADTQYF
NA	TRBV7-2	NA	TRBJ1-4	TGTGCCAGCAGCTTGGGGGGGCCCAATGAAAAACTGTTTTTT	CASSLGGPNEKLFF
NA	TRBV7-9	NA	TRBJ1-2	TGTGCCAGCAGCTTAGGCATAGGGACTGACGATGGCTACACCTTC	CASSLGIGTDDGYTF
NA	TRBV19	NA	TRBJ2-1	TGTGCCAGTAGTCCACTGGACTTGTCTGGTAGGGATGAGCAGTTCTTC	CASSPLDLSGRDEQFF
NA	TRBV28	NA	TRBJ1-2	TGTGCCAGCAGTTTAGGGGACTATGGCTACACCTTC	CASSLGDYGYTF
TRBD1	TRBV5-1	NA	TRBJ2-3	TGCGCCAGCAGCTCCTCGACAGGGACGGATACGCAGTATTTT	CASSSSTGTDTQYF
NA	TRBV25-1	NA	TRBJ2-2	TGTGCCAGCAGTGAATGGTCGAACACCGGGGAGCTGTTTTTT	CASSEWSNTGELFF
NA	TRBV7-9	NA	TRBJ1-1	TGTGCCAGCAGCTTAACGGGAAATGAAGCTTTCTTT	CASSLTGNEAFF
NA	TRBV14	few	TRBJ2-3	TGTGCCAGCTCCTGGGCCACAGATACGCAGTATTTT	CASSWATDTQYF
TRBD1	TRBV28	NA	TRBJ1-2	TGTGCCAGCACCCGACAGGGGGTCTATGGCTACACCTTC	CASTRQGVYGYTF
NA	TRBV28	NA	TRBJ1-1	TGTGCCAGCACTCAAGGGGACACTGAAGCTTTCTTT	CASTQGDTEAFF
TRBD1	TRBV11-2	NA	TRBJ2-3	TGTGCCAGCAGCTTAGGAGGGACAGCCACAGATACGCAGTATTTT	CASSLGGTATDTQYF